The T cell receptor beta chain under discussion was sequenced for a study of T-cell memory formation after mild COVID-19. Across the whole study: TCR clusters largely stayed donor specific.

TCRdb fed the 5' RACE reads into MiXCR, producing one record per CDR3 protein. The top ten clones hold 20% to 25% of a sample with roughly 350,000 distinct CDR3 sequences, roughly 13% of them seen once. This clonotype was picked up a small number of times. Its antigen is as yet unknown. Per germline, CDR1 SGHVS and CDR2 FQNEAQ. The J segment lost 3 bases and the V segment lost 5 bases, leaving 16 bases of the junction unmatched. The CDR3 is 18 residues long. General observations from the study: Clonal second-wave expansions that peaked on day 37 had unconfirmed SARS-CoV-2 specificity. CD4+ contracting clones lay mainly in CM and EM, CD8+ ones in EMRA.

This clonotype was obtained from a man between 18 and 29 years old who had mild COVID-19 (a few samples of this study predate the infection). Cell type and time point are not known. V usage is TRBV7-8 and J usage is TRBJ2-1; TRBD1 matches at 7 bases. Sequenced input: PBMCs or a T cell subset sorted from them (not recorded which). The CDR3, as DNA: TGTGCCAGCAGCACCTCCCGGGATCGCCGGGACAGCTACAATGAGCAGTTCTTC. Translated: CASSTSRDRRDSYNEQFF. Full variable domain (remainder filled in from reference TRBV7-8 and TRBJ2-1): GAGVSQSPRYKVAKRGQDVALRCDPISGHVSLFWYQQALGQGPEFLTYFQNEAQLDKSGLPSDRFFAERPEGSVSTLKIQRTQQEDSAVYLCASSTSRDRRDSYNEQFFGPGTRLTVL.